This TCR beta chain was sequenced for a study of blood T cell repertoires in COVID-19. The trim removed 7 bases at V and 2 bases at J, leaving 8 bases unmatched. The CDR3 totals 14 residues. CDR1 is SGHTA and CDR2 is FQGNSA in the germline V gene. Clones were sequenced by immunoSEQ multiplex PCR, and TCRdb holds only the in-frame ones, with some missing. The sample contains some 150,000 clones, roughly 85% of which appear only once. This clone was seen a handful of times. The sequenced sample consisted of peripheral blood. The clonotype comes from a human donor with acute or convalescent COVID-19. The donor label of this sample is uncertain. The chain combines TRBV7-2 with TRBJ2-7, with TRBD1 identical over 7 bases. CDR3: CASNLQQGAYEQYF. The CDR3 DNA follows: TGTGCCAGCAACCTGCAGCAGGGGGCCTACGAGCAGTACTTC. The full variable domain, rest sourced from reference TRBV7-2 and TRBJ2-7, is GAGVSQSPSNKVTEKGKDVELRCDPISGHTALYWYRQSLGQGLEFLIYFQGNSAPDKSGLPSDRFSAERTGGSVSTLTIQRTQQEDSAVYLCASNLQQGAYEQYFGPGTRLTVT.